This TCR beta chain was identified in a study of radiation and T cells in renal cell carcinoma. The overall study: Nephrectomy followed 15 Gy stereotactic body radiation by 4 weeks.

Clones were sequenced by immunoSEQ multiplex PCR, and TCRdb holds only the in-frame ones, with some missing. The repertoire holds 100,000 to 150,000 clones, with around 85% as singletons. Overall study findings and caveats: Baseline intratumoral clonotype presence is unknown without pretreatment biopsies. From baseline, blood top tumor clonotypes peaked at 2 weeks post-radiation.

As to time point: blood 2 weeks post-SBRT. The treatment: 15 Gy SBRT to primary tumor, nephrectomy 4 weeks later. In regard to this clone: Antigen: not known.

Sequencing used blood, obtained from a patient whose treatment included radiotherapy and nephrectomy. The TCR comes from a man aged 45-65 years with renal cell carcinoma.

CDR3: CASSRWRGGSTDTQYF. CDR3 coding DNA: TGTGCCAGCAGCCGTTGGCGGGGGGGGAGCACAGATACGCAGTATTTT. This chain joins TRBV7-2 and TRBJ2-3, with 9 bases aligning to TRBD2. The CDR3 has 16 residues. V was clipped by 5 bases and J by 0 bases; unmatched bases: 6. Germline V CDR1 and CDR2: SGHTA, FQGNSA.